What follows describes a single TCR beta chain. The target antigen is unknown. This sample was taken from a study of CD4 T cells in relation to SARS-CoV-2 and coronaviruses. V dropped 4 bases and J dropped 0 bases, with 23 bases sitting between them. CDR1 and CDR2 (germline): SGHRS, YFSETQ. There are 19 residues in the CDR3. Assay used: immunoSEQ multiplex PCR; TCRdb lists only in-frame clones, some missing. The data contain 15,000 to 18,000 clones, roughly 71% of them singletons. Unexposed donor CD4+ T cells date from about 2011-2018, before the COVID-19 pandemic. After approximately 10 days of culture, CD4+ T cells were isolated.

This rearrangement joins TRBV5-1 to TRBJ1-3, with D possibly matching TRBD1 (5 bases). This TCR came from a human donor in good health. Sequences were obtained from CD4+ T cells from PBMCs, cultured in vitro. CDR3 amino acids: CASSLGMGLKGSSGNTIYF. The DNA of the CDR3 is TGCGCCAGCAGCCTGGGGATGGGGTTGAAGGGGAGCTCTGGAAACACCATATATTTT.